Listed below are T cell receptor beta chains from one sample, sequenced in a study of early T cells in non-severe SARS-CoV-2 infection. TCRdb re-analysed the 5' RACE reads in MiXCR, keeping a single row per CDR3 protein. The profile covers about 47,000 distinct CDR3 sequences, with around 10% appearing a single time and 13% taken by the ten largest. The sample consisted of whole blood. These receptors all come from an adult who was a healthcare worker with PCR-confirmed SARS-CoV-2 infection or an uninfected control (not recorded which). Both conserved end residues are part of each CDR3. The D gene is left open where the match is weak. Some rows have no size entry. The others give once, few or many, or a class for an expanded clone.

clone_size | d_call | j_call | v_call | cdr3_aa | cdr3_nt
few | . | TRBJ2-3 | TRBV2 | CASSGGGPTDTQYF | TGTGCCAGCAGTGGGGGGGGGCCGACAGATACGCAGTATTTT
. | . | TRBJ1-1 | TRBV7-2 | CASAVTGRTEAFF | TGTGCCAGCGCCGTAACAGGGCGCACTGAAGCTTTCTTT
many | TRBD1 | TRBJ2-7 | TRBV10-3 | CAISEVGQAYEQYF | TGTGCCATCAGTGAGGTGGGACAGGCCTACGAGCAGTACTTC
many | . | TRBJ1-2 | TRBV6-2/TRBV6-3 | CASSYSLQGLGPDYGYTF | TGTGCCAGCAGTTACTCACTCCAGGGTTTGGGACCTGACTATGGCTACACCTTC
. | TRBD2 | TRBJ2-5 | TRBV27 | CASSFSVGGLETQYF | TGTGCCAGCAGTTTCTCCGTGGGAGGGCTTGAGACCCAGTACTTC
. | TRBD2 | TRBJ2-7 | TRBV27 | CASSPLLLAGATHEQYF | TGTGCCAGCAGTCCACTTCTCCTAGCGGGAGCAACCCACGAGCAGTACTTC
. | TRBD2 | TRBJ2-7 | TRBV20-1 | CSAVGLVAYEQYF | TGCAGTGCCGTAGGACTAGTCGCCTACGAGCAGTACTTC
many | . | TRBJ2-7 | TRBV12-3/TRBV12-4 | CASSFRQGHEQYF | TGTGCCAGCAGTTTCAGGCAGGGCCACGAGCAGTACTTC
. | TRBD1 | TRBJ2-4 | TRBV20-1 | CSAREDSAGGYDIQYF | TGCAGTGCTAGAGAGGATTCGGCAGGGGGTTATGACATTCAGTACTTC
many | TRBD2 | TRBJ2-2 | TRBV9 | CASSASGTSTGELFF | TGTGCCAGCAGCGCCTCCGGGACTAGCACCGGGGAGCTGTTTTTT
many | . | TRBJ1-3 | TRBV20-1 | CSARRHSGNTIYF | TGCAGTGCTCGAAGGCACTCTGGAAACACCATATATTTT
many | . | TRBJ2-1 | TRBV13 | CASSDGGVGNEQFF | TGTGCCAGCAGCGACGGCGGGGTAGGAAATGAGCAGTTCTTC
. | . | TRBJ2-3 | TRBV7-2 | CASSSRVSTDTQYF | TGTGCCAGCAGCTCCCGGGTGAGCACAGATACGCAGTATTTT
many | . | TRBJ1-6 | TRBV25-1 | CASNAGSVYSPLHF | TGTGCCAGCAACGCGGGGTCCGTATATTCACCCCTCCACTTT
many | TRBD2 | TRBJ2-7 | TRBV6-5 | CASSVLAGKYEQYF | TGTGCCAGCAGCGTACTAGCGGGAAAGTACGAGCAGTACTTC
many | . | TRBJ2-5 | TRBV6-2/TRBV6-3 | CASSYRVKTQYF | TGTGCCAGCAGTTACAGGGTAAAGACCCAGTACTTC
. | . | TRBJ2-1 | TRBV2 | CALGGLEQFF | TGTGCCCTAGGGGGACTTGAGCAGTTCTTC
many | . | TRBJ2-5 | TRBV5-1 | CASSLGYEEETQYF | TGCGCCAGCAGCCTTGGATACGAAGAAGAGACCCAGTACTTC
many | TRBD1 | TRBJ2-1 | TRBV7-2 | CASSLTGYNEQFF | TGTGCCAGCAGCTTGACAGGGTACAATGAGCAGTTCTTC
. | TRBD1 | TRBJ1-1 | TRBV3-1 | CASSRGQGGMNTEAFF | TGTGCCAGCAGTCGAGGACAGGGCGGCATGAACACTGAAGCTTTCTTT
. | . | TRBJ1-1 | TRBV20-1 | CSAEGVGTEAFF | TGCAGTGCGGAGGGTGTGGGCACTGAAGCTTTCTTT
. | . | TRBJ2-3 | TRBV7-6 | CASSSREVGTDTQYF | TGTGCCAGCAGCTCAAGGGAGGTTGGCACAGATACGCAGTATTTT